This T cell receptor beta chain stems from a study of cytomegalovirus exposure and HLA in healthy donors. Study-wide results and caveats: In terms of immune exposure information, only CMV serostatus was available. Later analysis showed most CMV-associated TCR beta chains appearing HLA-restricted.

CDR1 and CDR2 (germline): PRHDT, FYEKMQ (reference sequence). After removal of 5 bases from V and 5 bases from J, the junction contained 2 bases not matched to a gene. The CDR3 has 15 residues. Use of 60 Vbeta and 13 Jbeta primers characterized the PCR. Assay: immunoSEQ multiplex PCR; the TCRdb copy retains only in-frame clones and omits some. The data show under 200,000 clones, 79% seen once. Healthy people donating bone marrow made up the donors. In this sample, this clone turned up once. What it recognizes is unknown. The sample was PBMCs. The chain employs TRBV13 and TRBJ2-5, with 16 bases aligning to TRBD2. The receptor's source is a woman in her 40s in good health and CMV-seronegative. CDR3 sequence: CASSKGLAGGETQYF. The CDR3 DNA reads TGTGCCAGCAGCAAGGGACTAGCGGGGGGGGAGACCCAGTACTTC.